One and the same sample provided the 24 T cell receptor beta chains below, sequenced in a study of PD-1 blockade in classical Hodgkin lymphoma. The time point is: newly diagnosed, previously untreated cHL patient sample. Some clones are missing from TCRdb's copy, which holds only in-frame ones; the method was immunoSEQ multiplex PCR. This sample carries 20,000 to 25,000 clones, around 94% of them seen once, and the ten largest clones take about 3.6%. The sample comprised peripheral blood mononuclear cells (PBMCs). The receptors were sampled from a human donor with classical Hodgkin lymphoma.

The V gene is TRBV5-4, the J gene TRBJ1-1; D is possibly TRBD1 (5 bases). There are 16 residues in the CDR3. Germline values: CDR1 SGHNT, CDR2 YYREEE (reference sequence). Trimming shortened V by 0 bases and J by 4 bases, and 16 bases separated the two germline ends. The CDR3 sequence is CASSLGGRSVGTEAFF. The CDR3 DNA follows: TGTGCCAGCAGCTTGGGGGGGAGGTCGGTGGGCACTGAAGCTTTCTTT.

CDR3 loop: CSVQGHLTGELFF. The CDR3 region has the DNA TGCAGCGTTCAGGGACACCTGACCGGGGAGCTGTTTTTT. The chain joins TRBV29-1 to TRBJ2-2, with a possible D match to TRBD1 (6 bases). In germline, CDR1 is SQVTM, CDR2 ANQGSEA. The CDR3 loop spans 13 amino acids. The V and J ends lost 5 bases and 5 bases respectively, with 12 bases between them.

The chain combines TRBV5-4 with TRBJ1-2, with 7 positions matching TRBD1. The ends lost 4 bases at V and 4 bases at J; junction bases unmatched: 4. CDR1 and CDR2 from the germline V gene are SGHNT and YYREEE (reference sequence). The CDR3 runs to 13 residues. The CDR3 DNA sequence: TGTGCCAGCAGCCAGACAGGGATCTATGGCTACACCTTC. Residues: CASSQTGIYGYTF.

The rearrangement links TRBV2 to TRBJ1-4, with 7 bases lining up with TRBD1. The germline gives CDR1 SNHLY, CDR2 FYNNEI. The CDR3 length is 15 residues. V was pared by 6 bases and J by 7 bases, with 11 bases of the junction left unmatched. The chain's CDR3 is CASSSGQAMVEKLFF. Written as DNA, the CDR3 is TGTGCCAGCAGCTCCGGACAGGCGATGGTTGAAAAACTGTTTTTT.

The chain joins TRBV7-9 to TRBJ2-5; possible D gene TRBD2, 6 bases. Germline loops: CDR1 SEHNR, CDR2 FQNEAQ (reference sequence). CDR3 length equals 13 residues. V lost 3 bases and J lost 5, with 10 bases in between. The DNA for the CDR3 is TGTGCCAGCAGCTTCGGACTAATGGAGACCCAGTACTTC. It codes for CASSFGLMETQYF.

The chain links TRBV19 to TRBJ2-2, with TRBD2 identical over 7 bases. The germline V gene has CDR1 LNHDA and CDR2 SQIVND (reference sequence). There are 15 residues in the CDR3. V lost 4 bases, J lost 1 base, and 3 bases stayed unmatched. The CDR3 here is CASSKRGLNTGELFF. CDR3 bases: TGTGCCAGTAGTAAGCGGGGCCTGAACACCGGGGAGCTGTTTTTT.

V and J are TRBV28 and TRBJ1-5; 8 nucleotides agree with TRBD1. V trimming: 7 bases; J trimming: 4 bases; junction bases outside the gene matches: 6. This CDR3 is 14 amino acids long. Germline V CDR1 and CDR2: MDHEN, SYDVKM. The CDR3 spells CASTPGQENQPQHF. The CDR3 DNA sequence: TGTGCCAGCACTCCGGGACAGGAGAATCAGCCCCAGCATTTT.

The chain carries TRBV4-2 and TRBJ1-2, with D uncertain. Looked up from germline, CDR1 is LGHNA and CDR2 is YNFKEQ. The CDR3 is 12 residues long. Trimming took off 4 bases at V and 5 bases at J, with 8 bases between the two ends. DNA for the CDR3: TGTGCCAGCAGCCCCCTGGGATATGGCTACACCTTC. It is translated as CASSPLGYGYTF.

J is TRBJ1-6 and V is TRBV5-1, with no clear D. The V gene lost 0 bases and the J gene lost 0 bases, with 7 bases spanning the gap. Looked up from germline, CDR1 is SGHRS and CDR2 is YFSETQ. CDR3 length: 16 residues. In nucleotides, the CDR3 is TGCGCCAGCAGCTTGGATGGAAGCTCCTATAATTCACCCCTCCACTTT. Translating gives CASSLDGSSYNSPLHF.

Written as DNA, the CDR3 is TGTGCCAGCAGACCTCCCTACAGGAGGACAGATACGCAGTATTTT. It translates to CASRPPYRRTDTQYF. V usage is TRBV11-2 and J usage is TRBJ2-3; D is tentatively TRBD1 or TRBD2 (5 bases each). Germline V gene data show CDR1 as SGHAT and CDR2 as FQNNGV. The CDR3 is 15 residues long. Trimming shortened V by 6 bases and J by 3 bases, and 16 bases separated the two germline ends.

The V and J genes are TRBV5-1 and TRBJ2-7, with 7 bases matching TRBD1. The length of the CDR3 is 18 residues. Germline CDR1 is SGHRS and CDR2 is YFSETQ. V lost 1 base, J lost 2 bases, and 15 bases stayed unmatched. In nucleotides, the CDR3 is TGCGCCAGCAGCTTGCGGGCGCCAGGCGGACAGGCGCCCTACGAGCAGTACTTC. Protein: CASSLRAPGGQAPYEQYF.

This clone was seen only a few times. CDR3 DNA: TGTGCCAGTAGTATGTACTCTGGAAACACCATATATTTT. Translating it yields CASSMYSGNTIYF. The chain links TRBV19 to TRBJ1-3; D remains ambiguous. Germline V gene data show CDR1 as LNHDA and CDR2 as SQIVND (reference sequence). The germline V and J ends were trimmed by 3 bases and 0 bases, with 3 bases remaining between them. There are 13 residues in the CDR3.

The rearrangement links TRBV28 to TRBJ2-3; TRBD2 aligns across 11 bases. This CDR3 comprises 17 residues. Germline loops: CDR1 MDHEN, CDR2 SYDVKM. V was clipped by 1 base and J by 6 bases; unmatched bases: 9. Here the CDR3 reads CASSLSVAGGPQDTQYF. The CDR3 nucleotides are TGTGCCAGCAGTTTATCTGTAGCGGGGGGGCCACAGGATACGCAGTATTTT. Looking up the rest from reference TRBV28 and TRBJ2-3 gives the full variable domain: DVKVTQSSRYLVKRTGEKVFLECVQDMDHENMFWYRQDPGLGLRLIYFSYDVKMKEKGDIPEGYSVSREKKERFSLILESASTNQTSMYLCASSLSVAGGPQDTQYFGPGTRLTVL.

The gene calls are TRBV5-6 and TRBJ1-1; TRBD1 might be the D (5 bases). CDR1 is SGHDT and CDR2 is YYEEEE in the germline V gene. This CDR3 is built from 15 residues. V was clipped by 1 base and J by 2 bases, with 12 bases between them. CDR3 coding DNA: TGTGCCAGCAGCTTGTGGGGGACGTATAACACTGAAGCTTTCTTT. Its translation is CASSLWGTYNTEAFF.

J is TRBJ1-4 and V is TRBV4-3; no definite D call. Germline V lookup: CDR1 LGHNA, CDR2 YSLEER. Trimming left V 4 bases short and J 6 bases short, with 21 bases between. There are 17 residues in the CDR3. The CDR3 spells CASSPRGVLDGDEKLFF. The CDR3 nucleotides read TGCGCCAGCAGCCCAAGAGGTGTCCTGGACGGGGATGAAAAACTGTTTTTT.

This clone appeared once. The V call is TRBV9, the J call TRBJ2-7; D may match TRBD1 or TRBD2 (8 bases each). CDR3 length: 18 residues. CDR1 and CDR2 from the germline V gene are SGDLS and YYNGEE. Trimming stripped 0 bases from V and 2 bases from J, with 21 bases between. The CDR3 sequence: CASSVGGGGTGQPYEQYF. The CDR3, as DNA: TGTGCCAGCAGCGTAGGAGGCGGGGGGACAGGACAGCCCTACGAGCAGTACTTC.

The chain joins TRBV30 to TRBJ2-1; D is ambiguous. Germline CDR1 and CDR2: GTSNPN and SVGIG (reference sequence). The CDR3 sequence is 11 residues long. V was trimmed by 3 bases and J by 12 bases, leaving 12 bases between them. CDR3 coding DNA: TGTGCCTGGAGCGCTCCCCTTTCGCAGTTCTTC. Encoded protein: CAWSAPLSQFF.

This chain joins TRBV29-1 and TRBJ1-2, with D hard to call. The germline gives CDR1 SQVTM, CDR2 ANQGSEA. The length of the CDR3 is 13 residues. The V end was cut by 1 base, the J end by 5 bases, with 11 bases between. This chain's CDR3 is CSVEGPANYGYTF. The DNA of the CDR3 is TGCAGCGTTGAAGGGCCCGCGAATTATGGCTACACCTTC.

The CDR3 nucleotides read TGCGCCAGCAGCTTGGGAACAGGGTTTAACACTGAAGCTTTCTTT. This gives the protein CASSLGTGFNTEAFF. V usage is TRBV5-1 and J usage is TRBJ1-1; maybe TRBD1 (6 bases). V lost 0 bases and J lost 2, with 11 bases in between. Germline assignment: CDR1 SGHRS and CDR2 YFSETQ. The CDR3 has 15 amino acids.

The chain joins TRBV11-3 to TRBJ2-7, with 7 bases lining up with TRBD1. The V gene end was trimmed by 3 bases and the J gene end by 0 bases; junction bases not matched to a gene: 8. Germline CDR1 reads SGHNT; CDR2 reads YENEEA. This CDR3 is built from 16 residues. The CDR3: CASSLNRGHSSYEQYF. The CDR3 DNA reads TGTGCCAGCAGCTTGAACAGGGGACACAGCTCCTACGAGCAGTACTTC.

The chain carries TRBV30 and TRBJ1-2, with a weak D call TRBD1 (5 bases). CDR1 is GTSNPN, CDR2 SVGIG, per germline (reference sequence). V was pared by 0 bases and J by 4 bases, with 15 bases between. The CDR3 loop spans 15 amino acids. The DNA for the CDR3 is TGTGCCTGGAGTGTGATAGGGGAGGAGCTCTATGGCTACACCTTC. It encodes CAWSVIGEELYGYTF.

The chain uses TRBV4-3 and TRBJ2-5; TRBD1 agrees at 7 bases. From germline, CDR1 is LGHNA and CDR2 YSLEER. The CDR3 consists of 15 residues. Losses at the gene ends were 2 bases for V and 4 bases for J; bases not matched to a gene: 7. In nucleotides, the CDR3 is TGCGCCAGCAGCCAATCGAGGACAGGTAGAGAGACCCAGTACTTC. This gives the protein CASSQSRTGRETQYF.

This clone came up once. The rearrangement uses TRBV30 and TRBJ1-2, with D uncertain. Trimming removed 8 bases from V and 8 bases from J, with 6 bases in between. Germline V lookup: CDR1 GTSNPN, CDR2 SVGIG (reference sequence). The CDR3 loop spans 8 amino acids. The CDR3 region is CAAKGYTF. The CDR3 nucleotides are TGTGCCGCTAAAGGCTACACCTTC.

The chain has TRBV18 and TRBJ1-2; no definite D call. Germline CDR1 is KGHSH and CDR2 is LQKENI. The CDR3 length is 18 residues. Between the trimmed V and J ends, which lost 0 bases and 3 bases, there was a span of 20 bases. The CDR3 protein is CASSPPPRVISRDYGYTF. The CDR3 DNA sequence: TGTGCCAGCTCACCACCGCCGCGGGTCATCTCACGGGACTATGGCTACACCTTC.